Each of the 27 T cell receptor beta chains below was sequenced from the same sample in a study of blood T cells in healthy people across ages. Through a sample-barcoded 5' primer and a J-beta primer mix, a second PCR was run for roughly 6 to 12 cycles. From the 5' RACE reads, TCRdb called clonotypes with MiXCR, one entry per CDR3 protein. The data show around 790,000 distinct CDR3 sequences, roughly 44% seen once. The sample comprised blood. The receptors derive from a man between 60 and 75 years old in good health.

This clonotype was observed a few times. The chain combines TRBV4-3 with TRBJ2-1; weak D call: TRBD2 (7 bases). Germline values: CDR1 LGHNA, CDR2 YSLEER. Trimming cost V 1 base and J 4 bases, with 14 bases left between them. The CDR3 is made up of 16 amino acids. CDR3 coding DNA: TGCGCCAGCAGCCAAGGGGGCGGGGGCCCGTACAATGAGCAGTTCTTC. It translates to CASSQGGGGPYNEQFF.

This clonotype was detected a few times. This sequence joins TRBV4-3 and TRBJ2-3; 8 bases line up with TRBD2. CDR3 size: 17 residues. V gave up 0 bases and J gave up 4 bases; unmatched junction bases: 9. Per the germline V gene, CDR1 is LGHNA and CDR2 is YSLEER. In DNA, the CDR3 is TGCGCCAGCAGCCAAGATGTGGGAGCGGGGGCCGCAGATACGCAGTATTTT. This codes for CASSQDVGAGAADTQYF.

A word on this clonotype: This may be a read error: a much more frequent sequence differs by one nucleotide. The V and J genes are TRBV9 and TRBJ2-7, with D perhaps matching TRBD1 (6 bases). The germline V gene encodes CDR1 SGDLS and CDR2 YYNGEE. V gave up 1 base and J gave up 4 bases, with 18 bases separating them. CDR3 length equals 16 residues. CDR3 sequence reads: CASSVTAQQGHYEQYF. DNA for the CDR3: TGTGCCAGCAGCGTAACGGCCCAGCAGGGACATTACGAGCAGTACTTC. The entire variable domain, with the rest obtained from reference TRBV9 and TRBJ2-7, is as follows: DSGVTQTPKHLITATGQRVTLRCSPRSGDLSVYWYQQSLDQGLQFLIQYYNGEERAKGNILERFSAQQFPDLHSELNLSSLELGDSALYFCASSVTAQQGHYEQYFGPGTRLTVT.

V gene TRBV11-2 combines with J gene TRBJ2-3; the match to TRBD2 covers 10 bases. CDR1 and CDR2 (germline): SGHAT, FQNNGV. The V segment lost 5 bases and the J segment 2 bases; nucleotides outside the gene matches: 7. The CDR3 has 16 residues. The CDR3 bases are TGTGCCAGCAGCCGCGGGACTAGCGCAGCCACAGATACGCAGTATTTT. It is translated as CASSRGTSAATDTQYF.

V is TRBV7-2 and J is TRBJ2-1, with D possibly TRBD2 on 7 matching bases. This CDR3 is 15 amino acids long. Germline assignment: CDR1 SGHTA and CDR2 FQGNSA. V was cut by 5 bases and J by 7 bases, with 18 bases left in between. CDR3 nucleotide sequence: TGTGCCAGCAGCCCTGAGGGGGGGCGGTCGAATGAGCAGTTCTTC. This codes for CASSPEGGRSNEQFF.

This clonotype occurred a few times. CDR3 coding DNA: TGCGCCAGCAGCACCTTTGCGGGGTTTTTCGAGACCCAGTACTTC. It encodes CASSTFAGFFETQYF. The rearrangement uses TRBV5-1 and TRBJ2-5; tentatively, D is TRBD2 (6 bases). Germline CDR1 reads SGHRS; CDR2 reads YFSETQ. V dropped 4 bases and J dropped 5 bases, with 18 bases sitting between them. The CDR3 runs 15 residues.

This clonotype was found a few times. The chain recombines TRBV4-1 with TRBJ2-1; 7 bases align to TRBD1. The CDR3 spans 18 residues. In germline, CDR1 is MGHRA, CDR2 YSYEKL. The V segment lost 0 bases and the J segment 0 bases; nucleotides outside the gene matches: 8. The CDR3 sequence: CASSQDRTGPSSYNEQFF. For the CDR3, the DNA is TGCGCCAGCAGCCAAGACCGGACAGGTCCTAGCTCCTACAATGAGCAGTTCTTC.

The chain is built from TRBV21-1 and TRBJ1-4. TRBV21-1 is classified as a pseudogene. The CDR3 has 13 residues. CDR3 DNA sequence: TGTGCCAGCAGCAAAACGGAAAGTGAAAAACTGTTTTTT. Translated, it gives CASSKTESEKLFF.

This clonotype turned up a few times. For the CDR3, the DNA is TGTGCCAGCAGCCCAGGGACTATTTACAATGAGCAGTTCTTC. Its translation is CASSPGTIYNEQFF. This chain links TRBV7-9 with TRBJ2-1; 7 nucleotides agree with TRBD2. CDR3 length equals 14 residues. Germline V gives CDR1 SEHNR, CDR2 FQNEAQ (reference sequence). Trimming took 5 bases from V and 4 from J; bases not matched to a gene: 5.

This sequence joins TRBV3-1 and TRBJ1-4; 9 nucleotides agree with TRBD1. Germline loops: CDR1 LGHDT, CDR2 YNNKEL (reference sequence). With 5 bases clipped from V and 7 bases from J, the junction kept 11 bases outside the gene matches. The CDR3 is made up of 16 amino acids. The CDR3 protein is CASSERTGAKGEKLFF. DNA of the CDR3: TGTGCCAGCAGCGAACGGACAGGGGCTAAGGGTGAAAAACTGTTTTTT.

This sequence joins TRBV6-5 and TRBJ1-1; D uncertain. The CDR3 totals 15 residues. Germline V CDR1 and CDR2: MNHEY, SVGAGI. V lost 0 bases to trimming and J lost 3 bases, with 11 bases between them. The CDR3 spells CASSYSRELYTEAFF. CDR3 DNA sequence: TGTGCCAGCAGTTACTCTAGGGAGTTGTACACTGAAGCTTTCTTT.

V and J are TRBV9 and TRBJ2-2; a possible D gene is TRBD1 (5 bases). Germline CDR1 is SGDLS and CDR2 is YYNGEE. The CDR3 loop spans 14 amino acids. V was pared by 0 bases and J by 7 bases, with 10 bases between. The CDR3, as DNA: TGTGCCAGCAGCGTAGCAGGGATTGACGGGGAGCTGTTTTTT. Residues: CASSVAGIDGELFF.

For this clonotype: Since a much larger clone is just one base distant, this may be a read error. The V gene is TRBV25-1, the J gene TRBJ2-4, with D perhaps assigned TRBD1 or TRBD2 (5 bases each). The tail of the sequence fits TRBJ2-7 better, so the J call may be wrong. This CDR3 comprises 14 residues. CDR1 and CDR2 from the germline V gene are MGHDK and SYGVNS. The CDR3 region is CACSGRGPSYEQYF. CDR3 DNA: TGTGCCTGCAGTGGCCGGGGACCCTCCTACGAGCAGTACTTC.

This clonotype appeared a few times. The chain uses TRBV4-1 and TRBJ2-5; weak D call: TRBD1 (6 bases). The CDR3 consists of 15 residues. The V gene lost 2 bases and the J gene lost 4 bases, with 14 bases spanning the gap. The germline V gene encodes CDR1 MGHRA and CDR2 YSYEKL. CDR3 amino acids: CASSQNTGRGETQYF. The CDR3 DNA follows: TGCGCCAGCAGCCAAAACACAGGGAGAGGAGAGACCCAGTACTTC.

In this sample, this clonotype turned up a few times. J is TRBJ1-2 and V is TRBV6-1, with TRBD1 matching 9 bases. Germline trimming cut 8 bases from V and 4 bases from J; bases unmatched to any gene: 14. The CDR3 spans 16 residues. Germline V gives CDR1 MNHNS, CDR2 SASEGT. The CDR3 is CASSGQGEVLGYGYTF. DNA for the CDR3: TGTGCCAGCTCGGGACAGGGTGAAGTGTTAGGCTATGGCTACACCTTC.

This clonotype has just a few counts. The gene calls are TRBV6-5 and TRBJ2-7, with 11 bases fitting TRBD2. The end of the DNA aligns better with TRBJ2-5, so the J call may be wrong. CDR1 and CDR2 (germline): MNHEY, SVGAGI. The CDR3 is 16 residues long. As DNA, the CDR3 is TGTGCCAGCAGGGATACTAGCGGGAGTATCGGGAAGACCCAGTACTTC. Amino acids: CASRDTSGSIGKTQYF.

This clonotype was detected many times. The rearrangement joins TRBV12-3 or TRBV12-4 to TRBJ1-2; perhaps TRBD1 as D (6 bases). The V gene lost 5 bases and the J gene lost 3 bases, with 19 bases spanning the gap. The CDR3 runs 16 residues. The CDR3 is CASSLGGLALDYGYTF. The CDR3 nucleotides are TGTGCCAGCAGTCTGGGGGGGCTTGCCCTCGACTATGGCTACACCTTC.

This clonotype was counted many times. The rearrangement uses TRBV20-1 and TRBJ2-7; D remains ambiguous. Deletions cut 0 bases from V and 1 base from J, with 1 base between. Germline assignment: CDR1 DFQATT and CDR2 SNEGSKA (reference sequence). CDR3 length: 11 residues. As DNA, the CDR3 is TGCAGTGCTAGAGATTCCTACGAGCAGTACTTC. Its translation is CSARDSYEQYF.

The J gene is TRBJ2-5, the V gene TRBV6-2 or TRBV6-3; D is possibly TRBD2 (5 bases). Trimming took off 2 bases at V and 11 bases at J, with 15 bases between the two ends. The CDR3 sequence is 13 residues long. Germline V CDR1 and CDR2: MNHEY, SVGEGT. CDR3 loop: CASSYNLAGEQYF. DNA for the CDR3: TGTGCCAGCAGTTACAACCTAGCTGGGGAGCAGTACTTC.

The V call is TRBV6-5, the J call TRBJ2-7; 8 nucleotides align to TRBD2. Germline V gives CDR1 MNHEY, CDR2 SVGAGI. This CDR3 is 16 amino acids long. J was trimmed by 1 base and V by 0 bases; bases with no gene match: 5. The CDR3 is CASSYSAGALSYEQYF. Here the CDR3 DNA reads TGTGCCAGCAGTTACTCAGCGGGGGCCCTGTCCTACGAGCAGTACTTC.

This clonotype was recorded a few times. This rearrangement joins TRBV7-2 to TRBJ2-5; 11 bases are a match to TRBD2. V trimming: 6 bases; J trimming: 4 bases; junction bases outside the gene matches: 7. Germline V gives CDR1 SGHTA, CDR2 FQGNSA. There are 15 residues in the CDR3. The CDR3 here is CASRQTSGGRETQYF. In nucleotides, the CDR3 is TGTGCCAGCAGACAAACTAGCGGGGGTAGAGAGACCCAGTACTTC.

V usage is TRBV20-1 and J usage is TRBJ1-4; D unclear. The CDR3 spans 12 residues. V was cut by 6 bases and J by 7 bases, with 12 bases left in between. CDR1 is DFQATT and CDR2 is SNEGSKA in the germline V gene (reference sequence). The CDR3 here is CSADVRVEKLFF. As DNA, the CDR3 is TGCAGTGCGGACGTGAGGGTTGAAAAACTGTTTTTT.

The J gene is TRBJ1-1, the V gene TRBV3-1; D may be TRBD1 (5 bases). Germline CDR1 is LGHDT and CDR2 is YNNKEL (reference sequence). V lost 0 bases to trimming and J lost 6 bases, with 8 bases between them. The CDR3 covers 13 residues. The DNA for the CDR3 is TGTGCCAGCAGCCAAGATAGGGGTGCTGAAGCTTTCTTT. Its protein is CASSQDRGAEAFF.

The V and J genes are TRBV6-5 and TRBJ2-7; D is unclear. V was shortened by 4 bases and J by 2 bases, with 15 bases between the two germline ends. Germline assignment: CDR1 MNHEY and CDR2 SVGAGI. This CDR3 has 15 residues. The chain's CDR3 is CASSSYTDGAYEQYF. The CDR3 nucleotides read TGTGCCAGCAGTTCCTATACGGACGGAGCCTACGAGCAGTACTTC.

This chain joins TRBV7-9 and TRBJ2-1; no definite D call. V lost 7 bases and J lost 8, with 9 bases in between. The V gene's germline CDR1 is SEHNR and CDR2 FQNEAQ (reference sequence). The CDR3 contains 11 residues. The CDR3 loop is CASTPGYEQFF. CDR3 DNA sequence: TGTGCCAGCACCCCAGGCTATGAGCAGTTCTTC.

This clonotype has ten or more counts. V gene TRBV7-2 combines with J gene TRBJ2-3; D remains ambiguous. Per the germline V gene, CDR1 is SGHTA and CDR2 is FQGNSA. V was pared by 1 base and J by 3 bases, with 5 bases between. The CDR3 has 13 residues. The CDR3, as DNA: TGTGCCAGCAGCTTAGGGGTTACAGATACGCAGTATTTT. It translates to CASSLGVTDTQYF.

This rearrangement joins TRBV5-1 to TRBJ2-5; 7 bases fit TRBD2. The CDR3 consists of 15 residues. Germline V lookup: CDR1 SGHRS, CDR2 YFSETQ. V shed 2 bases and J 3 bases; nucleotides not matched to a gene: 7. CDR3 region: CASSFRGGGEETQYF. CDR3 bases: TGCGCCAGCAGCTTCCGTGGGGGGGGAGAAGAGACCCAGTACTTC.